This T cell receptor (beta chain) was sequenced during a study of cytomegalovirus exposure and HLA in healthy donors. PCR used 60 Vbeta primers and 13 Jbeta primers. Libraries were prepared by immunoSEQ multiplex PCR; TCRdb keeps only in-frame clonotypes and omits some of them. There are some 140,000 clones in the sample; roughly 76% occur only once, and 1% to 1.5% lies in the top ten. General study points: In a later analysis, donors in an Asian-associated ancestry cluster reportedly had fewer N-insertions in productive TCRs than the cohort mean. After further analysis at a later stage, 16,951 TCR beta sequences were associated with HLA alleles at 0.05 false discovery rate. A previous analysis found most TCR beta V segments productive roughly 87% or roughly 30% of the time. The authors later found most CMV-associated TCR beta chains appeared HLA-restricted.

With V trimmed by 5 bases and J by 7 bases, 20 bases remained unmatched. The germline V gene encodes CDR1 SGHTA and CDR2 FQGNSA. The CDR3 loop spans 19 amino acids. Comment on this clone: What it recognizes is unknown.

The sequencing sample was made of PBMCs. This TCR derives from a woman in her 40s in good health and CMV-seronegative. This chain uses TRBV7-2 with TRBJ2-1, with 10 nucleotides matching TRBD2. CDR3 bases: TGTGCCAGCAGCCGAAGGGGACTAGCGTCAAACATACGGGGTAATGAGCAGTTCTTC. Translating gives CASSRRGLASNIRGNEQFF.